What follows is one T cell receptor (beta chain) and its context. These data come from a study of blood T cell repertoires in COVID-19. Study background: PBMCs, B-cell-depleted T cells, or T cells were the source of the cDNA or gDNA that made up the material.

The CDR3 has 16 residues. Trimming removed 3 bases from V and 4 bases from J; junction bases left unmatched: 8. Germline CDR1 is SEHNR and CDR2 is FQNEAQ (reference sequence). Per the study methods: Nucleated cell number was recorded as an estimate derived from reference gene primer amplification. Clones were sequenced by immunoSEQ multiplex PCR, and TCRdb holds only the in-frame ones, with some missing. That table gives V, J and clone size, and the DNA gave D and trimming. The repertoire consists of 300,000 to 500,000 clones, with around 90% occurring once and the leading ten covering over 2%. The sequence derives from a woman between 40 and 55 years old with acute COVID-19. The sample was PBMCs or T cells enriched from blood (not recorded which). The chain employs TRBV7-9 and TRBJ1-2, with 10 bases that match TRBD1. The CDR3: CASSLNGDRGLYGYTF. The CDR3 coding sequence is TGTGCCAGCAGCTTGAATGGAGACAGGGGGCTCTATGGCTACACCTTC.